This T cell receptor beta chain was documented in a study of cytomegalovirus exposure and HLA in healthy donors. Notes on the study in general: Other equally common chains were less clonally expanded than HLA-associated TCR beta chains, a later analysis showed.

In the PCR, 60 Vbeta and 13 Jbeta primers were used. Method: immunoSEQ multiplex PCR; TCRdb's copy keeps in-frame clones and lacks some. The sample records 160,000 or so clones, roughly 80% being singletons. About this clone itself: No antigen is known for it.

The CDR3 extends over 12 amino acids. The germline CDR1 and CDR2 sequences are SGHTA and FQGNSA. The V end lost 5 bases, the J end lost 5 bases, and 10 bases lay between the germline ends. Sequencing was done on a sample of PBMCs. V gene TRBV7-2 combines with J gene TRBJ2-7, with D uncertain. This TCR was sampled from a man aged 50-60 years in good health and CMV-seropositive. CDR3 nucleotides: TGTGCCAGCAGCCCCACCGGAGACGAGCAGTACTTC. Its translation: CASSPTGDEQYF.